This T cell receptor beta chain was retrieved from a study of metastatic and nonmetastatic thyroid tumors. No treatment had been given to any patient before thyroid surgery. Notes on the study in general: Benign nodules reportedly had significantly lower TCR beta diversity than malignant thyroid tumors in blood and tumor.

In its sample, this clone ranks as medium-sized (0.01 to 0.1%). Its antigen is as yet unknown. A read error may produce the germline difference seen at one junction end. There are 14 residues in the CDR3. The germline CDR1 and CDR2 sequences are MNHNS and SASEGT. Original handling: The study took CDR3 differences across clinicopathological groups and made a distant-metastasis classifier for papillary thyroid cancer from them. TCRdb re-called clones from the PCR reads using MiXCR. The V and J calls were not made by the authors but by TCRdb's processing. This table holds 12,000 to 15,000 clones, 25% to 30% found once.

The chain links TRBV6-1 to TRBJ2-1, with TRBD2 matching 9 bases. The clonotype originates from a female donor with papillary thyroid cancer or a benign thyroid nodule (not recorded which). Some clones in this sample may be carry-over from other donors' samples. The sample comprised blood. This chain's CDR3 is CASSQAGGIHEQFF. DNA of the CDR3: TGTGCCAGCAGTCAAGCGGGAGGAATACATGAGCAGTTCTTC.